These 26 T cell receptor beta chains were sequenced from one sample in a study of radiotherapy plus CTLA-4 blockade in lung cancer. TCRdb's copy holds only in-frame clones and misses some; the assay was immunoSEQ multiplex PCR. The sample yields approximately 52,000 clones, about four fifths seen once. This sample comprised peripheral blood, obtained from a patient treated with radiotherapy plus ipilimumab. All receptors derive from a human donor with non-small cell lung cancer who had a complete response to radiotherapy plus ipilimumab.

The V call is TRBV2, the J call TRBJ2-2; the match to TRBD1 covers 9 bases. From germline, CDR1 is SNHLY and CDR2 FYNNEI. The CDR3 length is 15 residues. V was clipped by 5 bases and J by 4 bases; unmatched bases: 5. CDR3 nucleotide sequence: TGTGCCAGCAGTCCCGGGACAGGGCCCACCGGGGAGCTGTTTTTT. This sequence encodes CASSPGTGPTGELFF.

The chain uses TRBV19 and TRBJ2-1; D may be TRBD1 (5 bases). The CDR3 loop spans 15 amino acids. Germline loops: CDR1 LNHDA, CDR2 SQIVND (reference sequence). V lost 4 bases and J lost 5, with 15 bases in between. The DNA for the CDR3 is TGTGCCAGTAGTACAAACAGGCCTCAAAACAATGAGCAGTTCTTC. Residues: CASSTNRPQNNEQFF. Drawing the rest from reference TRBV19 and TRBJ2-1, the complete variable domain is DGGITQSPKYLFRKEGQNVTLSCEQNLNHDAMYWYRQDPGQGLRLIYYSQIVNDFQKGDIAEGYSVSREKKESFPLTVTSAQKNPTAFYLCASSTNRPQNNEQFFGPGTRLTVL.

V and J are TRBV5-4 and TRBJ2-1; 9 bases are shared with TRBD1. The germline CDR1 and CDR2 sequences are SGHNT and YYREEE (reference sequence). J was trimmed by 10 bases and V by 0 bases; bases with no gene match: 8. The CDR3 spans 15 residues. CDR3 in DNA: TGTGCCAGCAGCTTGGATGGCGGGACAGGGAGAGAGCAGTTCTTC. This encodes CASSLDGGTGREQFF.

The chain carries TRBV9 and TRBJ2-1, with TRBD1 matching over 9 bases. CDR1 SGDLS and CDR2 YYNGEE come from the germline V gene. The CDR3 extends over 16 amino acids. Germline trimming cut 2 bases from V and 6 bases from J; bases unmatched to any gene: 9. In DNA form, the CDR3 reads TGTGCCAGCAGCGTTCGTCCGGGACAGGGTTCCAATGAGCAGTTCTTC. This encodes CASSVRPGQGSNEQFF.

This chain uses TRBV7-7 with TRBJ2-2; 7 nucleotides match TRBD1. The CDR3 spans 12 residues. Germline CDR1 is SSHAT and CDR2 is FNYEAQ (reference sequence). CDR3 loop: CAGSPGQGELFF. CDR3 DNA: TGTGCTGGCAGCCCGGGACAGGGGGAGCTGTTTTTT.

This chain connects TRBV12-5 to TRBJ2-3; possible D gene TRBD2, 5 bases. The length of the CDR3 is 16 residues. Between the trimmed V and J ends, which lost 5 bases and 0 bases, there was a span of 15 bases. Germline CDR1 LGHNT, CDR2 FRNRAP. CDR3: CASGRPGRTSTDTQYF. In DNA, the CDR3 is TGTGCTAGTGGTAGACCAGGAAGGACTAGCACAGATACGCAGTATTTT.

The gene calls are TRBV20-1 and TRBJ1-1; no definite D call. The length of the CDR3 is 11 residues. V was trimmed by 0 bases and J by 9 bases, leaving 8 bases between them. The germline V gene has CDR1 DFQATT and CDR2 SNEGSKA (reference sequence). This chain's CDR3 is CSARDPPKAFF. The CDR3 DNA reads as TGCAGTGCTAGAGATCCCCCTAAAGCTTTCTTT.

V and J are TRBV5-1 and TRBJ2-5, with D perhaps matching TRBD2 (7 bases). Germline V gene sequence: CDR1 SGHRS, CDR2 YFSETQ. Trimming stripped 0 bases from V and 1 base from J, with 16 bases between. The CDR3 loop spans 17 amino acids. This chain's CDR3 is CASSLASAGALQETQYF. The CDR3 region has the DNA TGCGCCAGCAGCTTGGCCTCGGCGGGGGCGCTCCAAGAGACCCAGTACTTC. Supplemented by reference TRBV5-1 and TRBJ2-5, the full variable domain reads KAGVTQTPRYLIKTRGQQVTLSCSPISGHRSVSWYQQTPGQGLQFLFEYFSETQRNKGNFPGRFSGRQFSNSRSEMNVSTLELGDSALYLCASSLASAGALQETQYFGPGTRLLVL.

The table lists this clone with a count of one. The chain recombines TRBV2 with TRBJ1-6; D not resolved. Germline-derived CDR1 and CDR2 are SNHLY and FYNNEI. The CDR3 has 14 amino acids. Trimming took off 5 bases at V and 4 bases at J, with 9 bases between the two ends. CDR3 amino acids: CASSSPPYNSPLHF. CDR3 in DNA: TGTGCCAGCAGTTCCCCCCCATATAATTCACCCCTCCACTTT.

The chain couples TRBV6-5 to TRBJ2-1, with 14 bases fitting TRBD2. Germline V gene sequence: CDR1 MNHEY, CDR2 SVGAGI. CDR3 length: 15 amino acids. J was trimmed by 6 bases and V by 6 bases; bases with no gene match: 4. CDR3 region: CASRTGTSGSNEQFF. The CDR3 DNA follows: TGTGCCAGCAGGACCGGGACTAGCGGGAGCAATGAGCAGTTCTTC.

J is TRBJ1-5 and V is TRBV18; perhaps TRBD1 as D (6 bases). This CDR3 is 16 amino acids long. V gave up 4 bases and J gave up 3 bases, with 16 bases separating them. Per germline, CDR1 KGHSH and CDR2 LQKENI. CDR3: CASSQQQGPNNQPQHF. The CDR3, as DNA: TGTGCCAGCTCACAACAACAGGGCCCCAACAATCAGCCCCAGCATTTT.

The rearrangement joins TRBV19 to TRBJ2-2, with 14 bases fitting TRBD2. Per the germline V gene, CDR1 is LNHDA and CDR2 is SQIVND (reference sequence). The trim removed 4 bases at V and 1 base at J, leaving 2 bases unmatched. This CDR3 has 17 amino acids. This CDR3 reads CASSRGTSGGNTGELFF. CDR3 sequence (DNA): TGTGCCAGTAGTAGAGGGACTAGCGGGGGGAACACCGGGGAGCTGTTTTTT.

CDR3 sequence reads: CASSRGGRGYTF. The CDR3, as DNA: TGTGCCAGCTCACGAGGGGGCCGGGGCTACACCTTC. This chain links TRBV18 with TRBJ1-2, with 7 bases identical to TRBD1. The CDR3 is 12 residues long. In germline, CDR1 is KGHSH, CDR2 LQKENI. V lost 4 bases to trimming and J lost 8 bases; unmatched junction nucleotides: 4.

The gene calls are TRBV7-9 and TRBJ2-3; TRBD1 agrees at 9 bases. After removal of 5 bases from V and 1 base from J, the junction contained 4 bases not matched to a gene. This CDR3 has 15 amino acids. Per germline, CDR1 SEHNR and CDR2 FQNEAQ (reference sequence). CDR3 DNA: TGTGCCAGCAGCCGGACAGGGGAGGGCACAGATACGCAGTATTTT. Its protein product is CASSRTGEGTDTQYF.

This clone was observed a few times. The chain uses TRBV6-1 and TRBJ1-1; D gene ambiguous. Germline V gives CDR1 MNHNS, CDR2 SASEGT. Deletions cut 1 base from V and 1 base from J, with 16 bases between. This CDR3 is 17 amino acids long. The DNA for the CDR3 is TGTGCCAGCAGTGAAGTGAGATTTTCGACTTCGAACACTGAAGCTTTCTTT. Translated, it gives CASSEVRFSTSNTEAFF.

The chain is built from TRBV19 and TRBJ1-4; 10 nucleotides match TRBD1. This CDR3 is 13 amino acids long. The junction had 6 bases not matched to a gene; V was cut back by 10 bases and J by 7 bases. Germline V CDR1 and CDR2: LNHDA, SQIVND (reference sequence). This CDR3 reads CATRQGAGEKLFF. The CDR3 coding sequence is TGTGCCACCCGACAGGGGGCTGGTGAAAAACTGTTTTTT.

CDR3 nucleotides: TGCGCCAGCAGCCAGACTAGCGGCCAACAAGAGACCCAGTACTTC. Protein product: CASSQTSGQQETQYF. This rearrangement joins TRBV5-1 to TRBJ2-5, with 9 bases aligning to TRBD2. This CDR3 has 15 amino acids. V lost 4 bases and J lost 2; bases outside the gene matches: 6. CDR1 and CDR2 (germline): SGHRS, YFSETQ.

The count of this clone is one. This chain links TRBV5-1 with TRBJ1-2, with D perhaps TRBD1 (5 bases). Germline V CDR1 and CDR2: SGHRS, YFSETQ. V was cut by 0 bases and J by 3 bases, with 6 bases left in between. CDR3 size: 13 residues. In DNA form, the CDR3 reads TGCGCCAGCAGCTTGGGGGGGGACTATGGCTACACCTTC. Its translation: CASSLGGDYGYTF.

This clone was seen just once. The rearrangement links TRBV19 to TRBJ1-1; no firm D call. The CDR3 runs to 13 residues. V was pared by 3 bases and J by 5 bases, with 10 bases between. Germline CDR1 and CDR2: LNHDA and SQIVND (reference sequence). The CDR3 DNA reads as TGTGCCAGTAGTATGGGAGGGCTTACTGAAGCTTTCTTT. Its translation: CASSMGGLTEAFF. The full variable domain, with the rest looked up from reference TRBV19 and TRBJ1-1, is DGGITQSPKYLFRKEGQNVTLSCEQNLNHDAMYWYRQDPGQGLRLIYYSQIVNDFQKGDIAEGYSVSREKKESFPLTVTSAQKNPTAFYLCASSMGGLTEAFFGQGTRLTVV.

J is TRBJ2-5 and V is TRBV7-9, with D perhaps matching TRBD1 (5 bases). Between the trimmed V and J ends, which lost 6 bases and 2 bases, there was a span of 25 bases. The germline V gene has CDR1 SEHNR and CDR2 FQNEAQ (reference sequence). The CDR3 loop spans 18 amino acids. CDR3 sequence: CASSSTLERQIEQETQYF. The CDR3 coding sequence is TGTGCCAGCAGTTCAACCCTCGAGAGACAGATAGAACAAGAGACCCAGTACTTC.

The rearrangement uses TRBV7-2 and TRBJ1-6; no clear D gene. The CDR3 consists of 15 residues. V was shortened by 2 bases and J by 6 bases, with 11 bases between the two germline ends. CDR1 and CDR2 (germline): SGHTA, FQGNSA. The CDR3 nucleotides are TGTGCCAGCAGCTTACGGGGTACAGCTAATTCACCCCTCCACTTT. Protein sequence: CASSLRGTANSPLHF.

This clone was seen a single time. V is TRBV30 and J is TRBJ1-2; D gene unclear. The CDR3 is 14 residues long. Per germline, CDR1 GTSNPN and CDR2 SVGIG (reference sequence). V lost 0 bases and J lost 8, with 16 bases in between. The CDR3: CAWSVSRRAGGYTF. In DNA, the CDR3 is TGTGCCTGGAGTGTGAGTAGGAGGGCGGGAGGCTACACCTTC.

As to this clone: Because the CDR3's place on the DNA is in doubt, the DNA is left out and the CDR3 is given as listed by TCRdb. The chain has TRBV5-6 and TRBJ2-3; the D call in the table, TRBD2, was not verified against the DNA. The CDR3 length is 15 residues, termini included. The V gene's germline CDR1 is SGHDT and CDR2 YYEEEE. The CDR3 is CASSFRAREADTQYF.

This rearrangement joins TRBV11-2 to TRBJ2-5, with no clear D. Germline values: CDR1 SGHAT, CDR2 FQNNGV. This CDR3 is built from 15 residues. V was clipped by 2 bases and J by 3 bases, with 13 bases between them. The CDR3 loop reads CASSLSSDGEETQYF. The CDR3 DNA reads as TGTGCCAGCAGCTTATCCTCTGACGGAGAAGAGACCCAGTACTTC.

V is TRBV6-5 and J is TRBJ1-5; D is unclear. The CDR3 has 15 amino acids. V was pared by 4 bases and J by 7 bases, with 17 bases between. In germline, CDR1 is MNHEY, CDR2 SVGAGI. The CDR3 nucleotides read TGTGCCAGCAGTTTGAACAGCCCACCTTTACAGCCCCAGCATTTT. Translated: CASSLNSPPLQPQHF.

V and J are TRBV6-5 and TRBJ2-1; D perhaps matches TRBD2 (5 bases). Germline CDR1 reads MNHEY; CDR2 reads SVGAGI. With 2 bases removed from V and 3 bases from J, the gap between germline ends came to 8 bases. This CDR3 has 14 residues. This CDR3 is CASSYRELYNEQFF. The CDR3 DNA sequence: TGTGCCAGCAGTTACAGGGAGCTCTACAATGAGCAGTTCTTC.